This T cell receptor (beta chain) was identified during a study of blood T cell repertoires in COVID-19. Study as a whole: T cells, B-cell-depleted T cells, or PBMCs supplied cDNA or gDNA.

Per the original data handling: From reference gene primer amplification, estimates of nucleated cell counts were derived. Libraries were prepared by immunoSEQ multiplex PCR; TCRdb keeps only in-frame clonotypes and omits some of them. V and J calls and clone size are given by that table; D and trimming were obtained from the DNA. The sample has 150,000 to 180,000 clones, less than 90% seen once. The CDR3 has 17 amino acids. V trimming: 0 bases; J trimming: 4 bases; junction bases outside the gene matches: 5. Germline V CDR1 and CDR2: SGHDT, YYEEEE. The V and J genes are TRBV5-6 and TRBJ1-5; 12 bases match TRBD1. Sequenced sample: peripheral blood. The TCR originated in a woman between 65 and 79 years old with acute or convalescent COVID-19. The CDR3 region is CASSLAGTGGRNQPQHF. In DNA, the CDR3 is TGTGCCAGCAGCTTGGCCGGGACAGGGGGCCGAAATCAGCCCCAGCATTTT.